The clone carrying this T cell receptor (beta chain) was counted a few times. Its matching antigen is unknown. Germline V gives CDR1 LGHNT, CDR2 FRNRAP. Trimming pared 5 bases from V and 7 bases from J, leaving 9 bases between. The CDR3 length is 12 residues. Researchers built TCR beta libraries using quantitative 5'-RACE with molecular barcodes. TCRdb re-derived calls from the 5' RACE reads in MiXCR, one entry per CDR3 protein. This repertoire shows about 500,000 distinct CDR3 sequences, over 9.5% found once; its top ten account for nearly 7%. The data belong to a study of CD8 T cells in ankylosing spondylitis. General study results and limits: Disease-associated clones were reportedly significantly overrepresented in matched ankylosing spondylitis synovial fluid. Certain motif variants had earlier appeared in reactive arthritis synovial fluid and blood. The authors found the disease-linked clones to be CD8+ and relatively rare in peripheral blood. A motif of eight highly homologous TCR beta variants was seen as apparently characteristic of ankylosing spondylitis blood.

The chain employs TRBV12-5 and TRBJ2-1; the D gene is possibly TRBD2 (5 bases). The source material was blood, either unsorted or a sorted T cell fraction (not recorded which). The source of this sequence is a male donor with ankylosing spondylitis. This CDR3 reads CASGRGENEQFF. The CDR3 DNA reads TGTGCTAGTGGTCGGGGAGAGAATGAGCAGTTCTTC.